The clone carrying this T cell receptor (beta chain) appeared a few times. This CDR3 comprises 15 residues. Germline loops: CDR1 SGHDN, CDR2 FVKESK. V was shortened by 1 base and J by 2 bases, with 9 bases between the two germline ends. The sample originates from a study of human T cells and chemical hapten exposure. This sample's time point: pre-sensitization, week 0. Sample treatment: therapeutic diphenylcyclopropenone sensitization with weekly scalp DPC. TCRdb analysed the RACE reads with MiXCR anew, one entry per CDR3 protein. Here the sample spans about 380,000 distinct CDR3 sequences, around 5.5% being singletons.

The genes are TRBV14 and TRBJ1-3, with D perhaps matching TRBD1 (5 bases). Source: whole blood, taken in connection with sensitization to the hapten diphenylcyclopropenone (DPC). The receptor's source is a woman aged 45-65 years with alopecia areata. Some clones in this sample may be carry-over from other donors' samples. CDR3 amino acids: CASSQVGDPGNTIYF. The CDR3 bases are TGTGCCAGCAGCCAAGTTGGGGACCCTGGAAACACCATATATTTT.